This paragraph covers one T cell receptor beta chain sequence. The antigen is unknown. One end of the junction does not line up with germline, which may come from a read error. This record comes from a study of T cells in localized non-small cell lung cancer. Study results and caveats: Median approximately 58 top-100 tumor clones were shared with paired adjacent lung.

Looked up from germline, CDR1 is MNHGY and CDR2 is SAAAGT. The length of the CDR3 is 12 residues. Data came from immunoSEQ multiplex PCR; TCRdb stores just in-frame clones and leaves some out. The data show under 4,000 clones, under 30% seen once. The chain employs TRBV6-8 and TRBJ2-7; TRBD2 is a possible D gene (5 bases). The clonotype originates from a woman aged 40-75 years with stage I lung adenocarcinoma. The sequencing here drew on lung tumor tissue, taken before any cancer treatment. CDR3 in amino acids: CAISDSAGEQYF. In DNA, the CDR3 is TGTGCCATCAGTGACTCTGCGGGTGAGCAGTACTTC.